The 27 T cell receptor beta chains in this list originate from one sample, sequenced in a study of blood T cells in healthy people across ages (dated by TCRdb to about 2015). Library preparation employed 5' RACE. Sequencing was carried out with an Illumina HiSeq 2500. A second PCR of about 7 to 12 cycles was run with a J-beta primer mix and a sample-barcoded 5' primer. The raw public reads went through TCRdb reprocessing: fastp at Q25, MiXCR clone calling, in-frame beta chains kept. Merged by CDR3 protein, the rows form single entries marked with the most common genes and DNA. The sample contains roughly 800,000 distinct CDR3 sequences, 58% of them found a single time. The ten largest clones represent around 22% of the sample. Sequences were obtained from blood. All receptors come from a man under 40 in good health.

The V call is TRBV7-2, the J call TRBJ1-2, with 8 bases that match TRBD1. The CDR3 sequence is 15 residues long. Germline trimming cut 1 base from V and 4 bases from J; bases unmatched to any gene: 5. Germline lookup yields CDR1 SGHTA and CDR2 FQGNSA. In DNA form, the CDR3 reads TGTGCCAGCAGCTTAGTTGACAGGGGAACCTATGGCTACACCTTC. The encoded protein is CASSLVDRGTYGYTF.

The chain uses TRBV20-1 and TRBJ2-5; D is unclear. Germline V gene lookup returns CDR1 DFQATT and CDR2 SNEGSKA (reference sequence). This CDR3 region has 17 residues. Trimming took off 0 bases at V and 7 bases at J, with 24 bases between the two ends. The CDR3 region is CSARDTVAGLGFGTQYF. CDR3 DNA: TGCAGTGCTAGAGATACGGTGGCAGGCCTGGGTTTTGGGACCCAGTACTTC.

A few counts support this clonotype. The genes are TRBV6-2 or TRBV6-3 and TRBJ1-2; 9 bases fit TRBD1. V lost 4 bases and J lost 4; bases outside the gene matches: 4. Germline CDR1 reads MNHEY; CDR2 reads SVGEGT. The CDR3 consists of 14 residues. DNA for the CDR3: TGTGCCAGCAGTTGGACAGGGGCCGCCTATGGCTACACCTTC. As protein: CASSWTGAAYGYTF.

This clonotype was found a few times. The V gene is TRBV20-1, the J gene TRBJ2-5; 16 bases map to TRBD2. Germline CDR1 reads DFQATT; CDR2 reads SNEGSKA (reference sequence). V shed 6 bases and J 1 base; nucleotides not matched to a gene: 11. The CDR3 has 18 residues. The CDR3 reads CSAQSGLAGGSLQETQYF. The CDR3 region has the DNA TGCAGTGCCCAATCGGGACTAGCGGGAGGGAGTCTCCAAGAGACCCAGTACTTC.

This clonotype was picked up a small number of times. The J gene is TRBJ2-3, the V gene TRBV25-1; the D gene is possibly TRBD1 (6 bases). This CDR3 is 13 amino acids long. Looked up from germline, CDR1 is MGHDK and CDR2 is SYGVNS. The V end was cut by 6 bases, the J end by 2 bases, with 9 bases between. The CDR3 loop is CASRRTDTDTQYF. The CDR3, as DNA: TGTGCCAGCAGACGGACAGACACAGATACGCAGTATTTT.

The rearrangement links TRBV15 to TRBJ2-7; 9 bases line up with TRBD2. The CDR3 extends over 20 amino acids. CDR1 and CDR2 (germline): LNHNV, YYDKDF (reference sequence). With V trimmed by 1 base and J by 3 bases, 19 bases remained unmatched. In nucleotides, the CDR3 is TGTGCCACCAGCAGAGGCTTAGCGGGGGTGACACCAAGCAAGGGCTACGAGCAGTACTTC. This sequence encodes CATSRGLAGVTPSKGYEQYF. Full variable domain (rest looked up from reference TRBV15 and TRBJ2-7): DAMVIQNPRYQVTQFGKPVTLSCSQTLNHNVMYWYQQKSSQAPKLLFHYYDKDFNNEADTPDNFQSRRPNTSFCFLDIRSPGLGDTAMYLCATSRGLAGVTPSKGYEQYFGPGTRLTVT.

The V and J genes are TRBV20-1 and TRBJ2-7; no clear D gene. The CDR3 totals 13 residues. V was pared by 6 bases and J by 2 bases, with 14 bases between. Germline V gene sequence: CDR1 DFQATT, CDR2 SNEGSKA (reference sequence). CDR3 DNA: TGCAGTGCCCTGGGCAGGTCCCCCTACGAGCAGTACTTC. Translation gives CSALGRSPYEQYF.

Here the CDR3 DNA reads TGTGCCAGCAGACCCAACGGCAGCCCCTACGAGCAGTACTTC. It yields the protein CASRPNGSPYEQYF. This chain connects TRBV7-8 to TRBJ2-7; D is ambiguous. Germline V gene lookup returns CDR1 SGHVS and CDR2 FQNEAQ. The CDR3 is made up of 14 amino acids. Trimming removed 6 bases from V and 2 bases from J, with 14 bases in between.

V is TRBV28 and J is TRBJ2-5; TRBD2 might be the D (5 bases). With the DNA end fitting TRBJ2-7 better, the J assignment may be wrong. The CDR3 totals 13 residues. Per germline, CDR1 MDHEN and CDR2 SYDVKM. CDR3 residues: CAVGRSSSYEQYF. The CDR3, as DNA: TGTGCCGTAGGGAGAAGCAGCTCCTACGAGCAGTACTTC.

This clonotype appeared a few times. The chain has TRBV20-1 and TRBJ1-2; D is undetermined. Germline CDR1 reads DFQATT; CDR2 reads SNEGSKA (reference sequence). V was shortened by 0 bases and J by 6 bases, with 17 bases between the two germline ends. This CDR3 spans 15 amino acids. As DNA, the CDR3 is TGCAGTGCTAGAGATCAGAACAGAAAGGAGGATGGCTACACCTTC. Encoded protein: CSARDQNRKEDGYTF.

The chain uses TRBV6-6 and TRBJ2-1, with 13 bases that match TRBD2. V lost 2 bases, J lost 14 bases, and 6 bases stayed unmatched. CDR3 size: 14 residues. Germline V lookup: CDR1 MNHNY, CDR2 SVGAGI (reference sequence). CDR3 residues: CASSYGLAGEGEFF. The CDR3 DNA is TGTGCCAGCAGTTACGGACTAGCGGGGGAAGGGGAGTTCTTC.

This clonotype has more than one count but fewer than ten. This chain uses TRBV29-1 with TRBJ2-5; D gene uncertain. V shed 6 bases and J shed 3 bases, with 8 bases lying between them. Germline assignment: CDR1 SQVTM and CDR2 ANQGSEA. The CDR3 is made up of 11 amino acids. CDR3 sequence (DNA): TGCAGCGTCAACACAGAAGAGACCCAGTACTTC. This translates into CSVNTEETQYF.

The rearrangement links TRBV28 to TRBJ2-7; 11 bases are a match to TRBD2. This CDR3 contains 13 residues. Germline V gives CDR1 MDHEN, CDR2 SYDVKM. The V segment lost 6 bases and the J segment 4 bases; nucleotides outside the gene matches: 2. For the CDR3, the DNA is TGTGCCAGCAGGACTAGCGGGAAATACGAGCAGTACTTC. This sequence encodes CASRTSGKYEQYF.

This clonotype was found a few times. The genes are TRBV14 and TRBJ1-2; TRBD1 might be the D (5 bases). The CDR3 runs 15 residues. Trimming left V 0 bases short and J 3 bases short, with 11 bases between. The germline gives CDR1 SGHDN, CDR2 FVKESK. CDR3 loop: CASSQEPGTHYGYTF. The CDR3 region has the DNA TGTGCCAGCAGCCAAGAACCGGGGACCCACTATGGCTACACCTTC. Full variable domain (rest looked up from reference TRBV14 and TRBJ1-2): EAGVTQFPSHSVIEKGQTVTLRCDPISGHDNLYWYRRVMGKEIKFLLHFVKESKQDESGMPNNRFLAERTGGTYSTLKVQPAELEDSGVYFCASSQEPGTHYGYTFGSGTRLTVV.

The genes are TRBV6-5 and TRBJ2-3; no clear D gene. CDR1 MNHEY and CDR2 SVGAGI come from the germline V gene. Between the trimmed V and J ends, which lost 8 bases and 5 bases, there was a span of 5 bases. The length of the CDR3 is 10 residues. CDR3 protein: CASGIDTQYF. Here the CDR3 DNA reads TGTGCCAGCGGGATAGATACGCAGTATTTT.

This chain joins TRBV30 and TRBJ2-5; 9 bases are a match to TRBD2. Germline V gives CDR1 GTSNPN, CDR2 SVGIG (reference sequence). Germline trimming cut 3 bases from V and 12 bases from J; bases unmatched to any gene: 8. The CDR3 is made up of 12 amino acids. The CDR3 region is CAWSLAGVHEYF. The CDR3 DNA follows: TGTGCCTGGAGCTTAGCGGGGGTGCACGAGTACTTC.

The chain has TRBV4-3 and TRBJ2-1, with D uncertain. The V and J ends lost 3 bases and 6 bases respectively, with 12 bases between them. CDR1 and CDR2 (germline): LGHNA, YSLEER. The CDR3 loop spans 14 amino acids. CDR3 region: CASSHRGRSNEQFF. CDR3 nucleotide sequence: TGCGCCAGCAGCCACCGAGGCAGGTCCAATGAGCAGTTCTTC.

This clonotype was found a few times. The chain joins TRBV20-1 to TRBJ2-7; 7 positions agree with TRBD1. Germline V gene lookup returns CDR1 DFQATT and CDR2 SNEGSKA (reference sequence). J gave up 5 bases and V 6 bases, and 13 bases lay outside the gene matches. The length of the CDR3 is 14 residues. The CDR3 coding sequence is TGCAGTGCAAAACGCGATGACAGGGCTGACGAGCAGTACTTC. Its protein is CSAKRDDRADEQYF.

The V gene is TRBV27, the J gene TRBJ2-3, with a weak D call TRBD2 (5 bases). V lost 1 base and J lost 4, with 12 bases in between. The germline gives CDR1 MNHEY, CDR2 SMNVEV (reference sequence). CDR3 length equals 15 residues. The DNA for the CDR3 is TGTGCCAGCAGTTTATTAGTGGGAGCCGCAGATACGCAGTATTTT. Translation gives CASSLLVGAADTQYF.

V usage is TRBV5-1 and J usage is TRBJ2-2, with 7 bases lining up with TRBD1. CDR1 SGHRS and CDR2 YFSETQ come from the germline V gene. The V gene end was trimmed by 6 bases and the J gene end by 1 base; junction bases not matched to a gene: 3. This CDR3 has 14 amino acids. The CDR3 DNA is TGCGCCAGCAACCGGGACAGGAACACCGGGGAGCTGTTTTTT. It specifies CASNRDRNTGELFF.

Remarks on this clonotype: The junction differs from germline at one of its ends, possibly a read error. The chain joins TRBV6-2 or TRBV6-3 to TRBJ2-7; 8 positions agree with TRBD1. The CDR3 is 13 amino acids. Looked up from germline, CDR1 is MNHEY and CDR2 is SVGEGT. The CDR3 DNA reads TGTGCCACCGGGACAGGCGAAATCTACGATCAGTACTTC. As protein: CATGTGEIYDQYF.

This chain connects TRBV5-1 to TRBJ2-7, with a possible D match to TRBD1 (6 bases). The V gene's germline CDR1 is SGHRS and CDR2 YFSETQ. Between the trimmed V and J ends, which lost 4 bases and 0 bases, there was a span of 11 bases. The CDR3 extends over 14 amino acids. CDR3 sequence reads: CASSNIGGSYEQYF. The CDR3 nucleotides are TGCGCCAGCAGCAATATAGGGGGCTCCTACGAGCAGTACTTC.

This clonotype was detected many times. The V and J genes are TRBV5-5 and TRBJ1-2; the D is unclear. Between the trimmed V and J ends, which lost 0 bases and 3 bases, there was a span of 15 bases. Germline CDR1 is SGHKS and CDR2 is YYEKEE (reference sequence). This CDR3 contains 16 residues. CDR3 sequence reads: CASSLGPGQQDYGYTF. CDR3 nucleotide sequence: TGTGCCAGCAGCTTGGGGCCCGGGCAGCAAGACTATGGCTACACCTTC. Based on the CDR3 plus reference TRBV5-5 and TRBJ1-2, the full variable domain is DAGVTQSPTHLIKTRGQQVTLRCSPISGHKSVSWYQQVLGQGPQFIFQYYEKEERGRGNFPDRFSARQFPNYSSELNVNALLLGDSALYLCASSLGPGQQDYGYTFGSGTRLTVV.

This chain connects TRBV4-2 to TRBJ2-7, with TRBD1 as a possible D gene (5 bases). In germline, CDR1 is LGHNA, CDR2 YNFKEQ. The V end was cut by 0 bases, the J end by 3 bases, with 12 bases between. The CDR3 extends over 15 amino acids. For the CDR3, the DNA is TGTGCCAGCAGCCAAGAAAAACGGACATACTACGAGCAGTACTTC. Translation: CASSQEKRTYYEQYF.

The chain is built from TRBV6-5 and TRBJ2-5; 8 bases map to TRBD2. The germline V gene has CDR1 MNHEY and CDR2 SVGAGI. Trimming cost V 6 bases and J 11 bases; bases outside gene matches: 20. This CDR3 has 16 residues. The CDR3 loop reads CASRTLSGIGPREQYF. CDR3 in DNA: TGTGCCAGCAGGACCCTTAGCGGGATAGGCCCTCGGGAGCAGTACTTC.

The chain employs TRBV6-1 and TRBJ2-7; D remains ambiguous. CDR1 and CDR2 from the germline V gene are MNHNS and SASEGT. The CDR3 covers 13 residues. V was pared by 5 bases and J by 2 bases, with 10 bases between. For the CDR3, the DNA is TGTGCCAGCAGTTTTTTTACAGCCTACGAGCAGTACTTC. Amino acids: CASSFFTAYEQYF.

This clonotype has at least ten counts. The V and J genes are TRBV24-1 and TRBJ2-1, with TRBD1 identical over 8 bases. This CDR3 is built from 15 residues. Germline-derived CDR1 and CDR2 are KGHDR and SFDVKD. The trim removed 5 bases at V and 8 bases at J, leaving 10 bases unmatched. CDR3 region: CATSVTGQGTYEQFF. The CDR3 coding sequence is TGTGCCACCAGTGTAACAGGACAGGGAACCTATGAGCAGTTCTTC.